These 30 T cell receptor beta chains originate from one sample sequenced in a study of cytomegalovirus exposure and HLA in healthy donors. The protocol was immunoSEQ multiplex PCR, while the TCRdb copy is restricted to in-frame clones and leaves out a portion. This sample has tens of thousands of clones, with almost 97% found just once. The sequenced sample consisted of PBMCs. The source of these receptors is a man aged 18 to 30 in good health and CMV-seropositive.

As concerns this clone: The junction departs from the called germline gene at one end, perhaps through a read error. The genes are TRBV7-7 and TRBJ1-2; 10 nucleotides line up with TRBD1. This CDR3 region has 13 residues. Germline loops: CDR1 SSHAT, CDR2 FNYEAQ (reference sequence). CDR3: CASSPGTGAAPTF. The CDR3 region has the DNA TGTGCTAGCAGCCCCGGGACAGGGGCCGCCCCTACCTTC. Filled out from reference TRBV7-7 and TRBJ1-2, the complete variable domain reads GAGVSQSPRYKVTKRGQDVTLRCDPISSHATLYWYQQALGQGPEFLTYFNYEAQPDKSGLPSDRFSAERPEGSISTLTIQRTEQRDSAMYRCASSPGTGAAPTFGSGTRLTVV.

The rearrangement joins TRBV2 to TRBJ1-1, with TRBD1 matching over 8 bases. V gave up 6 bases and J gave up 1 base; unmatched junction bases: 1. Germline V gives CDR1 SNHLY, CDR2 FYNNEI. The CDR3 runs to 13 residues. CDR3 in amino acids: CASRTGGNTEAFF. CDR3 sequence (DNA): TGTGCCAGCAGAACAGGGGGGAACACTGAAGCTTTCTTT. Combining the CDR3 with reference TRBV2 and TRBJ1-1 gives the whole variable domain EPEVTQTPSHQVTQMGQEVILRCVPISNHLYFYWYRQILGQKVEFLVSFYNNEISEKSEIFDDQFSVERPDGSNFTLKIRSTKLEDSAMYFCASRTGGNTEAFFGQGTRLTVV.

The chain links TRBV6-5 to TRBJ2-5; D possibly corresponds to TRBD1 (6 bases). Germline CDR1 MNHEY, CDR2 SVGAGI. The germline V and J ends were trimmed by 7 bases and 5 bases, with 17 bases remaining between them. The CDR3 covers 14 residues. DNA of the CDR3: TGTGCCAGCACTATTGCACAGGGTCGGGAGACCCAGTACTTC. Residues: CASTIAQGRETQYF.

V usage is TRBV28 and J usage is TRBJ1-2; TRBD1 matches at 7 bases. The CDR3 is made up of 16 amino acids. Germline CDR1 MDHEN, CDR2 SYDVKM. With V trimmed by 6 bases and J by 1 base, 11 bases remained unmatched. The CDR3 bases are TGTGCCAGCAGCCGGGACAGTTCACTTCTTAACTATGGCTACACCTTC. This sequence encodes CASSRDSSLLNYGYTF.

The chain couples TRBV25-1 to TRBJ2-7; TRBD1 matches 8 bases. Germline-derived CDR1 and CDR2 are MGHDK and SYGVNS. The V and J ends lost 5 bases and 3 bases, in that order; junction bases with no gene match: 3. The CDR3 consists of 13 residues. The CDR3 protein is CASSLDRGYEQYF. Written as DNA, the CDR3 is TGTGCCAGCAGTCTCGACAGGGGCTACGAGCAGTACTTC.

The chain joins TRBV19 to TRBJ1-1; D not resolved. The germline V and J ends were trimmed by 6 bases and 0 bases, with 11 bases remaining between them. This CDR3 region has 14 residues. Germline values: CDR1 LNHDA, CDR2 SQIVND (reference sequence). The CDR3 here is CASSSGGVNTEAFF. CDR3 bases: TGTGCCAGTAGCTCCGGCGGTGTGAACACTGAAGCTTTCTTT. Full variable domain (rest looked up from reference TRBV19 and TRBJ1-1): DGGITQSPKYLFRKEGQNVTLSCEQNLNHDAMYWYRQDPGQGLRLIYYSQIVNDFQKGDIAEGYSVSREKKESFPLTVTSAQKNPTAFYLCASSSGGVNTEAFFGQGTRLTVV.

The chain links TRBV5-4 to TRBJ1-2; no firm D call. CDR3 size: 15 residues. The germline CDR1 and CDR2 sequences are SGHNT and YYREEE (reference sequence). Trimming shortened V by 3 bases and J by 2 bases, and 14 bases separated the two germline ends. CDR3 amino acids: CASSSIQKTNYGYTF. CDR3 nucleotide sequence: TGTGCCAGCAGCTCGATACAGAAAACGAACTATGGCTACACCTTC.

CDR3 region: CASSPLTGGSGELFF. DNA of the CDR3: TGTGCCAGCAGCCCGCTGACAGGGGGCTCCGGGGAGCTGTTTTTT. The chain links TRBV7-2 to TRBJ2-2; TRBD1 matches at 10 bases. The CDR3 length is 15 residues. CDR1 is SGHTA, CDR2 FQGNSA, per germline. Germline trimming cut 5 bases from V and 6 bases from J; bases unmatched to any gene: 6. Based on the CDR3 plus reference TRBV7-2 and TRBJ2-2, the full variable domain is GAGVSQSPSNKVTEKGKDVELRCDPISGHTALYWYRQSLGQGLEFLIYFQGNSAPDKSGLPSDRFSAERTGGSVSTLTIQRTQQEDSAVYLCASSPLTGGSGELFFGEGSRLTVL.

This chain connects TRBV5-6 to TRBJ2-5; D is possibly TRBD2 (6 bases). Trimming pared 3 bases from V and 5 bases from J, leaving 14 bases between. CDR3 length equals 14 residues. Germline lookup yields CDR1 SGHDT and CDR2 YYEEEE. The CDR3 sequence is CASSWDSLLETQYF. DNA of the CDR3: TGTGCCAGCAGCTGGGACTCTTTGCTGGAGACCCAGTACTTC.

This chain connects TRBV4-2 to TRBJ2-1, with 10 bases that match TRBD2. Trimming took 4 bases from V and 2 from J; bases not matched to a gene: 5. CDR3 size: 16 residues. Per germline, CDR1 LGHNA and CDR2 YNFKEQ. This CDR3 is CASSLLLAGAYNEQFF. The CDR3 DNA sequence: TGTGCCAGCAGCCTCCTTCTAGCGGGAGCCTACAATGAGCAGTTCTTC.

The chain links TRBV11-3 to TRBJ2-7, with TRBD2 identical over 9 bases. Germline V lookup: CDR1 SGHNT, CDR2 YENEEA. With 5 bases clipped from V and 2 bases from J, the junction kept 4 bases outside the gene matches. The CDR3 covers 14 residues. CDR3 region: CASSRSGGTYEQYF. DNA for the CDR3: TGTGCCAGCAGCCGCAGCGGGGGGACCTACGAGCAGTACTTC.

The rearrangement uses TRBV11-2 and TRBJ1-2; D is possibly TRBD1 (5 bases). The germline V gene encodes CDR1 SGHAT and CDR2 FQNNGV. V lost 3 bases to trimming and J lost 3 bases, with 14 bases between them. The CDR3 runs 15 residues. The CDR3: CASSLFQLRDYGYTF. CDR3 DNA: TGTGCCAGCAGCTTGTTCCAGCTCAGGGACTATGGCTACACCTTC.

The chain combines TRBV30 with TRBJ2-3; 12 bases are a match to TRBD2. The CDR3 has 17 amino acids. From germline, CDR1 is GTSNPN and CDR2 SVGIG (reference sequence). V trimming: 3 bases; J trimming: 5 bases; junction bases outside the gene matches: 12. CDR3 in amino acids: CAWRRPPRLAGVDTQYF. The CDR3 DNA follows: TGTGCCTGGAGGCGCCCCCCTAGACTAGCGGGAGTAGATACGCAGTATTTT.

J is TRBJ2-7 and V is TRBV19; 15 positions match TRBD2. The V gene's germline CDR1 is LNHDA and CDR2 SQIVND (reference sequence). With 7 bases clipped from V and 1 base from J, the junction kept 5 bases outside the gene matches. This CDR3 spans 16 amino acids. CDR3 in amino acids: CASNTGTSGRSYEQYF. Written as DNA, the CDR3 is TGTGCCAGTAACACCGGGACTAGCGGGAGGTCCTACGAGCAGTACTTC.

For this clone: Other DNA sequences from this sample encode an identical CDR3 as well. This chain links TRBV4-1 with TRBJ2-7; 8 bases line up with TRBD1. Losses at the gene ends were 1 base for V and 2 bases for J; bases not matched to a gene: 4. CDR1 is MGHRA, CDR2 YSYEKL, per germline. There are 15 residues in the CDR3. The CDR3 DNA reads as TGCGCCAGCAGCCAAGGGGGACAGGCGACCTACGAGCAGTACTTC. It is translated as CASSQGGQATYEQYF.

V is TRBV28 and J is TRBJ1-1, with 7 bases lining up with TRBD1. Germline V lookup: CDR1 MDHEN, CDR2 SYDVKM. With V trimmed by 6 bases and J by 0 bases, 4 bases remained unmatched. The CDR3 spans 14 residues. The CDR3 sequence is CASSETGMNTEAFF. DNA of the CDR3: TGTGCCAGCAGCGAGACAGGGATGAACACTGAAGCTTTCTTT.

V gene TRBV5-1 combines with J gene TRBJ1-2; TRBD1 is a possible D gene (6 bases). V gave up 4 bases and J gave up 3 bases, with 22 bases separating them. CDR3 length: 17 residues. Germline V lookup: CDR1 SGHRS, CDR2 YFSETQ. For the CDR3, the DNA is TGCGCCAGCAGCCACGAGGGGCCAGGGGATATAGACTATGGCTACACCTTC. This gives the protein CASSHEGPGDIDYGYTF.

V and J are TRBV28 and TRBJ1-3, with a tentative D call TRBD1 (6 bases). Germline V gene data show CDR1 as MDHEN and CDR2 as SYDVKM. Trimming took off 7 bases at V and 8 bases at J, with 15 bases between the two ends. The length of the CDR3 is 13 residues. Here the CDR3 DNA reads TGTGCCAGCATTCAGGGGTATCAGGACACCATATATTTT. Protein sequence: CASIQGYQDTIYF.

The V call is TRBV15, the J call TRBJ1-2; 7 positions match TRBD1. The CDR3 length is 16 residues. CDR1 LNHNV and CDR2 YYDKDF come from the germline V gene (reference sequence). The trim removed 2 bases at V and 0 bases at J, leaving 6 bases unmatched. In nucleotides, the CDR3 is TGTGCCACCAGCAGAACCGGGACAGAGGCTAACTATGGCTACACCTTC. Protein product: CATSRTGTEANYGYTF.

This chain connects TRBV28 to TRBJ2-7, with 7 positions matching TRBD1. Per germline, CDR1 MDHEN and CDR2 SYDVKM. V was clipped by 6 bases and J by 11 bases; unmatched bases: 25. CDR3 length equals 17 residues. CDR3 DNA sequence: TGTGCCAGCAGGTCCATCACAGGGGAAAAAGGACCGAGAAGGGAGTACTTC. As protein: CASRSITGEKGPRREYF. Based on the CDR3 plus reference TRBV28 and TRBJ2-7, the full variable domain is DVKVTQSSRYLVKRTGEKVFLECVQDMDHENMFWYRQDPGLGLRLIYFSYDVKMKEKGDIPEGYSVSREKKERFSLILESASTNQTSMYLCASRSITGEKGPRREYFGPGTRLTVT.

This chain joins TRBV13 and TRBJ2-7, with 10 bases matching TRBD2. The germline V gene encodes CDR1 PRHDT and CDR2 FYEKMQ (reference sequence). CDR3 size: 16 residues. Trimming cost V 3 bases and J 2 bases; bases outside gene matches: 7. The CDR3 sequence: CASSLTGLATTYEQYF. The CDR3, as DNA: TGTGCCAGCAGCTTGACGGGACTAGCGACCACCTACGAGCAGTACTTC.

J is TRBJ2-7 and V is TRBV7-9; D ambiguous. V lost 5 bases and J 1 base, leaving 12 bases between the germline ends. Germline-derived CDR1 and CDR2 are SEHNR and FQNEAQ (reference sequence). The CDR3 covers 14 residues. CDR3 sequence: CASSHVPRSYEQYF. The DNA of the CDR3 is TGTGCCAGCAGCCATGTCCCCAGGTCCTACGAGCAGTACTTC.

This CDR3 is CASSVDSLADLYNEQFF. The CDR3 nucleotides are TGTGCCAGCAGCGTAGATTCTCTAGCGGACTTATACAATGAGCAGTTCTTC. The gene calls are TRBV9 and TRBJ2-1; 7 nucleotides match TRBD2. The J segment lost 4 bases and the V segment lost 0 bases, leaving 10 bases of the junction unmatched. CDR3 length equals 17 residues. In germline, CDR1 is SGDLS, CDR2 YYNGEE.

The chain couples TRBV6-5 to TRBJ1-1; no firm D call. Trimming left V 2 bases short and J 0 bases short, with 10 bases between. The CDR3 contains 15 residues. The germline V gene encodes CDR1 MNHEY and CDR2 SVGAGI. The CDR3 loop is CASSYTRRVNTEAFF. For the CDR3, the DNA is TGTGCCAGCAGTTACACAAGGAGGGTGAACACTGAAGCTTTCTTT.

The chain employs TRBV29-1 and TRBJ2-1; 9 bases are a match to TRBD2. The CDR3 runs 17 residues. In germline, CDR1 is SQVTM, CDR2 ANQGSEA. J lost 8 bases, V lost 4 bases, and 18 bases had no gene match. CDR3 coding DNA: TGCAGCGTTGCAAGAGTTTCCCTAGCGGGGCCCATGGATGAGCAGTTCTTC. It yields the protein CSVARVSLAGPMDEQFF.

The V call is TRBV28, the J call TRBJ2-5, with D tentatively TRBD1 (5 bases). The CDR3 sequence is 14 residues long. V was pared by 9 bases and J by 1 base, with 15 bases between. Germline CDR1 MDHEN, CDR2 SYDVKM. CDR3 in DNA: TGTGCCAGTAAACCCTCAGGGTTCCAAGAGACCCAGTACTTC. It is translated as CASKPSGFQETQYF.

CDR3 nucleotide sequence: TGTGCCAGCAGTCAGACAGGCCTAAGCTCCTACGAGCAGTACTTC. Translation gives CASSQTGLSSYEQYF. The chain uses TRBV6-5 and TRBJ2-7; D is perhaps TRBD1 (6 bases). CDR3 length: 15 amino acids. From germline, CDR1 is MNHEY and CDR2 SVGAGI. The V and J ends lost 5 bases and 0 bases respectively, with 14 bases between them.

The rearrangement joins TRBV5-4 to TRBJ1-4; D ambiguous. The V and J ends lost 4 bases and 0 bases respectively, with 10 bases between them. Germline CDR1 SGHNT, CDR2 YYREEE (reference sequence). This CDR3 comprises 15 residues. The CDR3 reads CASSADGTTNEKLFF. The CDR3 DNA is TGTGCCAGCAGCGCAGACGGGACAACTAATGAAAAACTGTTTTTT.

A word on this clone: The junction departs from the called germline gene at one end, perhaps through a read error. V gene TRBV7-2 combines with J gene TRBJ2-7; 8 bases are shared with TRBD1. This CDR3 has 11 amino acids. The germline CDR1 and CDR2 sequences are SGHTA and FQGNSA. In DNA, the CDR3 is TGTGCCAGCAGCCACCGGGACAGGCCCCACTTC. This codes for CASSHRDRPHF. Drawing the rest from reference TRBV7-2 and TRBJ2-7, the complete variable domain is GAGVSQSPSNKVTEKGKDVELRCDPISGHTALYWYRQSLGQGLEFLIYFQGNSAPDKSGLPSDRFSAERTGGSVSTLTIQRTQQEDSAVYLCASSHRDRPHFGPGTRLTVT.

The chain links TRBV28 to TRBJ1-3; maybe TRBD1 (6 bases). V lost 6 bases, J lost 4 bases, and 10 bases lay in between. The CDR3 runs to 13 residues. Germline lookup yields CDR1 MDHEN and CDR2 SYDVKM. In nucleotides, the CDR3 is TGTGCCAGCAGCCGAAGGGGGGGAAACACCATATATTTT. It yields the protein CASSRRGGNTIYF. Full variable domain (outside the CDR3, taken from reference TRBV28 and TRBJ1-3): DVKVTQSSRYLVKRTGEKVFLECVQDMDHENMFWYRQDPGLGLRLIYFSYDVKMKEKGDIPEGYSVSREKKERFSLILESASTNQTSMYLCASSRRGGNTIYFGEGSWLTVV.